The next 11 T cell receptor beta chains were all read from a single sample in a study of blood T cells in healthy people across ages. Together with a sample-barcoded 5' primer, a J-beta primer mix was included in a second PCR lasting 7 to 11 cycles. Each CDR3 protein is one row after TCRdb ran MiXCR on the 5' RACE reads. The table has roughly 800,000 distinct CDR3 sequences, about 48% seen once. The sample comprised blood. The receptors shown here come from a man older than 75 in good health.

In this sample, this clonotype turned up a few times. V is TRBV6-6 and J is TRBJ2-2; unclear D gene. Germline-derived CDR1 and CDR2 are MNHNY and SVGAGI (reference sequence). The CDR3 contains 15 residues. Trimming stripped 0 bases from V and 8 bases from J, with 13 bases between. The CDR3, as DNA: TGTGCCAGCAGTTACTCCCGGATAGCTAGAGGGGAGCTGTTTTTT. This encodes CASSYSRIARGELFF.

As DNA, the CDR3 is TGTGCCAGCAGGGATAGCGGGAGAACAGATACGCAGTATTTT. Translation gives CASRDSGRTDTQYF. This rearrangement joins TRBV27 to TRBJ2-3; TRBD2 matches at 9 bases. CDR3 length equals 14 residues. CDR1 and CDR2 (germline): MNHEY, SMNVEV (reference sequence). The ends lost 6 bases at V and 3 bases at J; junction bases unmatched: 4.

The V gene is TRBV6-1, the J gene TRBJ1-5; D unresolved. The germline V gene encodes CDR1 MNHNS and CDR2 SASEGT. The CDR3 runs to 17 residues. V lost 0 bases, J lost 0 bases, and 12 bases lay in between. CDR3 DNA: TGTGCCAGCAGTGAAGCAGGAGAAACTTATAGCAATCAGCCCCAGCATTTT. This gives the protein CASSEAGETYSNQPQHF.

There are a few counts of this clonotype. The gene calls are TRBV4-2 and TRBJ2-7, with 8 bases that match TRBD2. J gave up 1 base and V 0 bases, and 2 bases lay outside the gene matches. Germline CDR1 and CDR2: LGHNA and YNFKEQ. This CDR3 contains 15 residues. CDR3 DNA: TGTGCCAGCAGCCAAGATGTAGCGGGATCCTACGAGCAGTACTTC. Translated: CASSQDVAGSYEQYF.

This clonotype has a handful of counts. The chain couples TRBV10-3 to TRBJ2-1; 10 bases agree with TRBD2. This CDR3 is built from 14 residues. With V trimmed by 11 bases and J by 5 bases, 9 bases remained unmatched. Germline-derived CDR1 and CDR2 are ENHRY and SYGVKD. The chain's CDR3 is CAYSGTSDNNEQFF. CDR3 DNA: TGTGCCTACTCCGGGACTAGCGATAACAATGAGCAGTTCTTC.

The chain recombines TRBV29-1 with TRBJ2-5; 9 bases agree with TRBD1. The CDR3 spans 14 residues. Germline V gene data show CDR1 as SQVTM and CDR2 as ANQGSEA. Unmatched junction bases numbered 7, after V lost 6 bases and J lost 2 bases. The CDR3 is CSVATGQGQETQYF. The CDR3 region has the DNA TGCAGCGTCGCAACCGGACAGGGGCAAGAGACCCAGTACTTC.

The chain combines TRBV9 with TRBJ2-1; 8 bases fit TRBD2. The CDR3 contains 19 residues. Germline CDR1 is SGDLS and CDR2 is YYNGEE. V was clipped by 0 bases and J by 9 bases; unmatched bases: 20. CDR3 region: CASSVGIQLGREGLSEQFF. Written as DNA, the CDR3 is TGTGCCAGCAGCGTAGGTATCCAACTGGGCCGGGAGGGCCTCAGTGAGCAGTTCTTC.

The CDR3 sequence: CASSQKARGIGETQYF. In nucleotides, the CDR3 is TGTGCCAGCAGCCAGAAAGCCAGGGGAATCGGAGAGACCCAGTACTTC. This chain connects TRBV3-1 to TRBJ2-5; D is possibly TRBD1 (6 bases). Germline V gene data show CDR1 as LGHDT and CDR2 as YNNKEL (reference sequence). V was pared by 3 bases and J by 4 bases, with 18 bases between. This CDR3 contains 16 residues.

V and J are TRBV11-2 and TRBJ2-5; the D is unclear. V was cut by 1 base and J by 11 bases, with 23 bases left in between. Germline V gives CDR1 SGHAT, CDR2 FQNNGV. CDR3 length equals 16 residues. The CDR3: CASSLVGWTKGNEQYF. The CDR3 DNA follows: TGTGCCAGCAGCTTAGTGGGTTGGACCAAAGGCAATGAGCAGTACTTC. Full variable domain (missing parts from reference TRBV11-2 and TRBJ2-5): EAGVAQSPRYKIIEKRQSVAFWCNPISGHATLYWYQQILGQGPKLLIQFQNNGVVDDSQLPKDRFSAERLKGVDSTLKIQPAKLEDSAVYLCASSLVGWTKGNEQYFGPGTRLLVL.

This clonotype showed up just a few times. The chain combines TRBV29-1 with TRBJ1-1, with D unresolved. The V end lost 6 bases, the J end lost 0 bases, and 14 bases lay between the germline ends. Germline assignment: CDR1 SQVTM and CDR2 ANQGSEA. The CDR3 consists of 14 residues. The CDR3 loop is CSVPPRWMNTEAFF. The CDR3 DNA reads TGCAGCGTCCCCCCTAGATGGATGAACACTGAAGCTTTCTTT.

The V call is TRBV9, the J call TRBJ2-1; 9 bases are a match to TRBD2. From germline, CDR1 is SGDLS and CDR2 YYNGEE. Trimming at V came to 3 bases and at J to 12 bases, leaving 10 bases not matched to a gene. The CDR3 totals 14 residues. CDR3 nucleotides: TGTGCCAGCAGCGGACTTAGCGGGAGTGGAGGGCAGTTCTTC. Its translation: CASSGLSGSGGQFF.